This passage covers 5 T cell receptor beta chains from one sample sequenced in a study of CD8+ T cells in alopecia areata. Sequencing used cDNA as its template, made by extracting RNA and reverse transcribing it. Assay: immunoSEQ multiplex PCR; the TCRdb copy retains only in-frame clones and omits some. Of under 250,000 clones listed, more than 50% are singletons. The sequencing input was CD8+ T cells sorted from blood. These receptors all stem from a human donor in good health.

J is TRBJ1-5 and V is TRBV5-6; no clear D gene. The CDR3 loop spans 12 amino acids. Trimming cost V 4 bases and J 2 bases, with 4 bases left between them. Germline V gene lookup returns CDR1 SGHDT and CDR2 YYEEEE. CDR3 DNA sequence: TGTGCCAGCAGCGGGGGCAATCAGCCCCAGCATTTT. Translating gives CASSGGNQPQHF.

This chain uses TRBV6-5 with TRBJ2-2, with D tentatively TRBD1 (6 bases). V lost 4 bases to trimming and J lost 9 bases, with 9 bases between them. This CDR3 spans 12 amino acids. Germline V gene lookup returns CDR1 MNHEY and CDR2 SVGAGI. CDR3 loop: CASSLGARELFF. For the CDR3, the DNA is TGTGCCAGCAGTTTGGGGGCCCGGGAGCTGTTTTTT.

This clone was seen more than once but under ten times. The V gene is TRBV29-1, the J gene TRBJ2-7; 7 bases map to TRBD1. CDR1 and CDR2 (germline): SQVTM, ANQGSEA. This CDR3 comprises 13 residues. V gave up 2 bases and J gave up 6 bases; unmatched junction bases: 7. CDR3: CSVEKGAGGEQYF. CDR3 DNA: TGCAGCGTTGAAAAGGGGGCTGGTGGCGAGCAGTACTTC.

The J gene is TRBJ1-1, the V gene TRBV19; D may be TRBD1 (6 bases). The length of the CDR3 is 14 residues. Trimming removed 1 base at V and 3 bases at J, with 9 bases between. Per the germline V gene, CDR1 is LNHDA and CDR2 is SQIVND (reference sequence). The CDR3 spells CASSIVGGYTEAFF. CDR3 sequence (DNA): TGTGCCAGTAGTATAGTAGGGGGATACACTGAAGCTTTCTTT.

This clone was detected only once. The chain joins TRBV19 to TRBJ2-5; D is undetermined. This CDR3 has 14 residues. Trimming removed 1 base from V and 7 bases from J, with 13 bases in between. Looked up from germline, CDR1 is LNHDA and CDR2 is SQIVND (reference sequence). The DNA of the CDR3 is TGTGCCAGTAGTATAGGGTCACGGAATCGGACCCAGTACTTC. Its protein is CASSIGSRNRTQYF.